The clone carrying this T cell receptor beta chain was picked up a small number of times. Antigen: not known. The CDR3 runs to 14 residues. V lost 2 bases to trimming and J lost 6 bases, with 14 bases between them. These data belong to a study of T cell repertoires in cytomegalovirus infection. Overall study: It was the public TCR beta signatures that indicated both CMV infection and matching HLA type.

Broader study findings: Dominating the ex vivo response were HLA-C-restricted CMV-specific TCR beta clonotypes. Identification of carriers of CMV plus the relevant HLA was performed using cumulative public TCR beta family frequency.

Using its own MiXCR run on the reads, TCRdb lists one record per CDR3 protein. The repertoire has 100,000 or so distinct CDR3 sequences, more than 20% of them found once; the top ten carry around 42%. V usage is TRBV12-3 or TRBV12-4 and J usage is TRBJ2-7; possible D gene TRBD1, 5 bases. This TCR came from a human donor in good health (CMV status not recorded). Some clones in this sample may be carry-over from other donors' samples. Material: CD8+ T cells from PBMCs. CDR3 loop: CASSLRQGLGEQYF. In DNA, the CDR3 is TGTGCCAGCAGTTTACGGCAGGGCCTGGGCGAGCAGTACTTC.